This is a list of T cell receptor beta chains from one sample in a study of blood T cell repertoires in COVID-19. The assay was immunoSEQ multiplex PCR, and TCRdb's table has in-frame clones only and misses some. The sample carries 120,000 or so clones, around nine tenths recorded once. Material: peripheral blood. The receptor source for this set is a man in his fifties with acute or convalescent COVID-19. Both conserved end residues are trimmed from each CDR3.

j_call: TRBJ2-3; cdr3_length: 14; v_call: TRBV27; cdr3_aa: ASSFGLATSTDTQY
j_call: TRBJ2-1; cdr3_length: 14; v_call: TRBV6-6; cdr3_aa: ASTPQGDLAGGEQF
j_call: TRBJ1-4; cdr3_length: 13; v_call: TRBV27; cdr3_aa: ASSLQDRGLEKLF
j_call: TRBJ1-1; cdr3_length: 12; v_call: TRBV27; cdr3_aa: ASSSGGFHTEAF
j_call: TRBJ2-1; cdr3_length: 15; v_call: TRBV9; cdr3_aa: ASSVAARTGGNDEQF
j_call: TRBJ2-7; cdr3_length: 11; v_call: TRBV18; cdr3_aa: ASSPGGSYEQY
j_call: TRBJ2-2; cdr3_length: 14; v_call: TRBV24-1; cdr3_aa: ATSDPGTASTGELF
j_call: TRBJ2-5; cdr3_length: 12; v_call: TRBV10-3; cdr3_aa: AIRDQGAGETQY
j_call: TRBJ2-1; cdr3_length: 11; v_call: TRBV4-3; cdr3_aa: ASSASGYNEQF
j_call: TRBJ2-3; cdr3_length: 11; v_call: TRBV18; cdr3_aa: ASRGTSSGTQY
j_call: TRBJ2-3; cdr3_length: 13; v_call: TRBV5-4; cdr3_aa: ASSLGQGSTDTQY
j_call: TRBJ2-4; cdr3_length: 11; v_call: TRBV5-1; cdr3_aa: ASSLAGEDIQY
j_call: TRBJ1-6; cdr3_length: 14; v_call: TRBV19; cdr3_aa: ASSGGANSYNSPLH
j_call: TRBJ2-6; cdr3_length: 15; v_call: TRBV5-1; cdr3_aa: ASSLGTSSSGANVLT
j_call: TRBJ2-1; cdr3_length: 16; v_call: TRBV5-3; cdr3_aa: ARKGTVQREGTYNEQF
j_call: TRBJ2-5; cdr3_length: 12; v_call: TRBV7-8; cdr3_aa: ASRPQGAIKTQY
j_call: TRBJ2-2; cdr3_length: 15; v_call: TRBV27; cdr3_aa: ASSPNSGLAGESGLF
j_call: TRBJ2-1; cdr3_length: 12; v_call: TRBV18; cdr3_aa: ASSPPASGNEQF
j_call: TRBJ2-7; cdr3_length: 13; v_call: TRBV21-1; cdr3_aa: ARSDRVLAGYEQY
j_call: TRBJ1-2; cdr3_length: 13; v_call: TRBV6-5; cdr3_aa: ASNPGGAGNYGYT
j_call: TRBJ2-5; cdr3_length: 12; v_call: TRBV2; cdr3_aa: ASRAAGGVETQY
j_call: TRBJ2-3; cdr3_length: 12; v_call: TRBV27; cdr3_aa: ASRGLAPRDTQY
j_call: TRBJ2-1; cdr3_length: 12; v_call: TRBV9; cdr3_aa: ASSVEGTTGEQF
j_call: TRBJ2-5; cdr3_length: 11; v_call: TRBV18; cdr3_aa: ASSPGTSETQY
j_call: TRBJ2-6; cdr3_length: 13; v_call: TRBV11-2; cdr3_aa: ASSAQGAGANVLT
j_call: TRBJ2-5; cdr3_length: 12; v_call: TRBV9; cdr3_aa: ASSPIGRTETQY
j_call: TRBJ2-1; cdr3_length: 11; v_call: TRBV2; cdr3_aa: ASNEQGLREQF
j_call: TRBJ1-5; cdr3_length: 12; v_call: TRBV19; cdr3_aa: ASSMGGRSQPQH
j_call: TRBJ2-1; cdr3_length: 14; v_call: TRBV6-6; cdr3_aa: ASSYSRGQLYNEQF
j_call: TRBJ2-7; cdr3_length: 12; v_call: TRBV21-1; cdr3_aa: ASSLLGGSYEQY
j_call: TRBJ2-3; cdr3_length: 16; v_call: TRBV7-9; cdr3_aa: ASSLEAGAGFSTDTQY
j_call: TRBJ2-1; cdr3_length: 14; v_call: TRBV11-3; cdr3_aa: ASSLAGQVGYNEQF
j_call: TRBJ2-7; cdr3_length: 15; v_call: TRBV15; cdr3_aa: ATSRDGSGRAVDEQY
j_call: TRBJ2-1; cdr3_length: 14; v_call: TRBV5-4; cdr3_aa: ASSSPGLAGPQEQF
j_call: TRBJ1-1; cdr3_length: 10; v_call: TRBV19; cdr3_aa: ASSSGNTEAF
j_call: TRBJ1-1; cdr3_length: 12; v_call: TRBV30; cdr3_aa: AWSMGQVNTEAF
j_call: TRBJ2-7; cdr3_length: 12; v_call: TRBV10-3; cdr3_aa: AIRVAGDSYEQY
j_call: TRBJ1-4; cdr3_length: 12; v_call: TRBV7-2; cdr3_aa: ASSRDRGYEKLF
j_call: TRBJ2-1; cdr3_length: 11; v_call: TRBV29-1; cdr3_aa: SVTSGAYNEQF
j_call: TRBJ2-1; cdr3_length: 14; v_call: TRBV21-1; cdr3_aa: ASSNGTDASYNEQF
j_call: TRBJ2-7; cdr3_length: 16; v_call: TRBV19; cdr3_aa: ASRPGQGVLLGDYEQY
j_call: TRBJ1-2; cdr3_length: 11; v_call: TRBV5-4; cdr3_aa: ASSIESDYGYT
j_call: TRBJ2-2; cdr3_length: 16; v_call: TRBV21-1; cdr3_aa: ASSLFGTSGRAPGELF
j_call: TRBJ2-1; cdr3_length: 13; v_call: TRBV19; cdr3_aa: ASSIERRESYEQF
j_call: TRBJ1-1; cdr3_length: 16; v_call: TRBV12-2; cdr3_aa: ASRLVVGRGHTNTEAF
j_call: TRBJ2-1; cdr3_length: 13; v_call: TRBV3-1/TRBV3-2; cdr3_aa: ASRPGAGGYNEQF
j_call: TRBJ2-7; cdr3_length: 12; v_call: TRBV18; cdr3_aa: ASSLGTVPREQY
j_call: TRBJ2-7; cdr3_length: 15; v_call: TRBV18; cdr3_aa: ASSPSNALAGTYEQY
j_call: TRBJ1-5; cdr3_length: 13; v_call: TRBV9; cdr3_aa: ASSPDGQGYQPQH